This section outlines one TCR beta chain sequence together with its context. V lost 4 bases and J lost 8, with 18 bases in between. Germline V gene sequence: CDR1 SGHNT, CDR2 YYREEE (reference sequence). The length of the CDR3 is 14 residues. This record comes from a study of blood T cell repertoires in COVID-19. TCRdb's table, derived via immunoSEQ multiplex PCR, lists solely in-frame clones and lacks some. The table lists about 80,000 clones, nearly 90% of them singletons. The material sequenced was peripheral blood. The chain joins TRBV5-4 to TRBJ1-2, with D possibly matching TRBD1 (6 bases). This receptor was taken from a woman of 80 years or more with active or convalescent COVID-19. The CDR3 loop reads CASSPNNRDRGYTF. CDR3 coding DNA: TGTGCCAGCAGCCCAAATAACAGGGACCGGGGCTACACCTTC.